Sequencing of this T cell receptor (beta chain) was carried out in a study of OX40 agonist ivuxolimab in advanced cancers. Sequenced by immunoSEQ multiplex PCR; TCRdb stores in-frame clones only, minus some. The table lists some 100,000 clones, 91% of them singletons, with about 0.89% in the top ten. The CDR3 has 13 amino acids. Trimming took off 2 bases at V and 2 bases at J, with 8 bases between the two ends. CDR1 SGHNT and CDR2 YYREEE come from the germline V gene (reference sequence). This chain joins TRBV5-4 and TRBJ2-7, with D unresolved. The sequenced sample was CD4+ or CD8+ T cells sorted from blood, obtained in a trial of the OX40 agonist ivuxolimab. The source of this sequence is an adult with an advanced solid tumor such as melanoma, head and neck, liver or kidney cancer. CDR3 residues: CASSFDGTYEQYF. CDR3 nucleotides: TGTGCCAGCAGCTTCGACGGAACCTACGAGCAGTACTTC.